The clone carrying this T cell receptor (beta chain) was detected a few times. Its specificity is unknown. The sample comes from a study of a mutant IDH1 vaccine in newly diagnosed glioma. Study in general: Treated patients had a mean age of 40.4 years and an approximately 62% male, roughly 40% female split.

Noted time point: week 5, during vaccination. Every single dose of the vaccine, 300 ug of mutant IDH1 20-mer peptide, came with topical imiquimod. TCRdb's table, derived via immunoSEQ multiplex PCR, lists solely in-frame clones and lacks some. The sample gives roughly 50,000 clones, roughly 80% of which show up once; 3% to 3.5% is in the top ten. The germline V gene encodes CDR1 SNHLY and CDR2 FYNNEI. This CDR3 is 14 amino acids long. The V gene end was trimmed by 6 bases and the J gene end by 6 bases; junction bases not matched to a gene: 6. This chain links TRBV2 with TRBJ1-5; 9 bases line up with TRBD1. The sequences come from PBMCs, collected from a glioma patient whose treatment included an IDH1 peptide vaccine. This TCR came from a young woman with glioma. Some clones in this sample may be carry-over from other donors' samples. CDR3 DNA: TGTGCCAGCAGCCGGGACAGGGAGGGTCAGCCCCAGCATTTT. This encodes CASSRDREGQPQHF.